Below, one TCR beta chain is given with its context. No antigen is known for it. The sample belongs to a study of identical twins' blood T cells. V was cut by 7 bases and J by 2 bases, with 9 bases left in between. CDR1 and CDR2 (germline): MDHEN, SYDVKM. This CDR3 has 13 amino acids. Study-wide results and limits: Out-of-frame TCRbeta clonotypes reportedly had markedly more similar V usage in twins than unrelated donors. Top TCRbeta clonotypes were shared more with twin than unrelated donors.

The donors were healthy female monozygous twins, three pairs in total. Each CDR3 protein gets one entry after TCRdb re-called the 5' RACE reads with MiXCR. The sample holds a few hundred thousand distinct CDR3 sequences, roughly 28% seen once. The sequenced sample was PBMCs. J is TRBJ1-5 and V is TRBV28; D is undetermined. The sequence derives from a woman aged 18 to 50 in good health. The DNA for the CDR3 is TGTGCCAGCAAATCCGGGGGCAATCAGCCCCAGCATTTT. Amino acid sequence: CASKSGGNQPQHF.